The 16 T cell receptor beta chains listed next were all sequenced from one sample in a study of cytotoxic CD8 clonotypes in ibrutinib-treated CLL. The data were produced by immunoSEQ multiplex PCR, yet TCRdb's version contains in-frame clones alone and is incomplete. This table has 150,000 to 200,000 clones, roughly 88% appearing once. This specimen consisted of PBMCs, obtained at disease progression, from a patient treated with ibrutinib. The receptors stem from a human donor with chronic lymphocytic leukemia.

The J gene is TRBJ2-1, the V gene TRBV28; perhaps TRBD1 as D (6 bases). CDR1 and CDR2 (germline): MDHEN, SYDVKM. The CDR3 has 13 residues. The V and J ends lost 5 bases and 6 bases respectively, with 11 bases between them. In nucleotides, the CDR3 is TGTGCCAGCAGTCGAGGGGGACGCAATGAGCAGTTCTTC. It encodes CASSRGGRNEQFF.

Written as DNA, the CDR3 is TGTGCCAGCAGCCCTCCCCCTAAGGGACTAGTTTCTAACGAGCAGTACTTC. Translated: CASSPPPKGLVSNEQYF. The V gene is TRBV9, the J gene TRBJ2-7; 8 bases agree with TRBD2. This CDR3 comprises 17 residues. V lost 4 bases to trimming and J lost 5 bases; unmatched junction nucleotides: 17. Germline lookup yields CDR1 SGDLS and CDR2 YYNGEE.

This clone showed up just a few times. The rearrangement uses TRBV14 and TRBJ2-1; D is undetermined. The CDR3 has 10 residues. V was shortened by 8 bases and J by 5 bases, with 4 bases between the two germline ends. CDR1 is SGHDN and CDR2 is FVKESK in the germline V gene. The CDR3 region is CASSNNEQFF. The CDR3 DNA reads TGTGCCAGCTCGAACAATGAGCAGTTCTTC.

This chain links TRBV18 with TRBJ1-3; 8 nucleotides align to TRBD1. The trim removed 6 bases at V and 0 bases at J, leaving 16 bases unmatched. The CDR3 has 19 residues. From germline, CDR1 is KGHSH and CDR2 LQKENI. CDR3 sequence reads: CASSPRPGQGSVSGNTIYF. Here the CDR3 DNA reads TGTGCCAGCTCGCCCCGGCCCGGACAGGGTTCAGTCTCTGGAAACACCATATATTTT.

This chain joins TRBV27 and TRBJ2-7; 7 bases match TRBD1. This CDR3 has 17 amino acids. Germline lookup yields CDR1 MNHEY and CDR2 SMNVEV (reference sequence). J lost 3 bases, V lost 5 bases, and 16 bases had no gene match. CDR3 nucleotides: TGTGCCAGCAGTCTATTTCCGCAGACAGGGACCCTCTACGAGCAGTACTTC. Translating gives CASSLFPQTGTLYEQYF.

V and J are TRBV6-1 and TRBJ2-7; possibly TRBD1 for D (5 bases). Germline CDR1 and CDR2: MNHNS and SASEGT. Trimming shortened V by 3 bases and J by 6 bases, and 9 bases separated the two germline ends. The CDR3 contains 12 residues. CDR3 region: CASSDTRVEQYF. CDR3 sequence (DNA): TGTGCCAGCAGTGACACCAGGGTCGAGCAGTACTTC.

This sequence joins TRBV12-2 and TRBJ2-3; no check of the table's D call, TRBD2, against the DNA was made. TRBV12-2 is noted as a pseudogene. CDR3 length equals 14 residues. CDR3 sequence: CASRLLLVTDTQYF. In nucleotides, the CDR3 is TGTGCAAGTCGCTTACTTCTAGTCACAGATACGCAGTATTTT.

The V gene is TRBV30, the J gene TRBJ2-5; D remains unclear. The germline CDR1 and CDR2 sequences are GTSNPN and SVGIG (reference sequence). CDR3 size: 12 residues. The V end was cut by 2 bases, the J end by 5 bases, with 9 bases between. The CDR3 coding sequence is TGTGCCTGGAGTAGTCCCGGGGAGACCCAGTACTTC. Protein sequence: CAWSSPGETQYF.

The chain couples TRBV2 to TRBJ2-1; 8 bases fit TRBD2. Germline V gene data show CDR1 as SNHLY and CDR2 as FYNNEI. The CDR3 has 14 amino acids. V lost 10 bases to trimming and J lost 1 base; unmatched junction nucleotides: 6. The CDR3 region has the DNA TGTGCCACCCAACTAGCGGCTTCCTACAATGAGCAGTTCTTC. It specifies CATQLAASYNEQFF. Drawing the rest from reference TRBV2 and TRBJ2-1, the complete variable domain is EPEVTQTPSHQVTQMGQEVILRCVPISNHLYFYWYRQILGQKVEFLVSFYNNEISEKSEIFDDQFSVERPDGSNFTLKIRSTKLEDSAMYFCATQLAASYNEQFFGPGTRLTVL.

V gene TRBV7-3 combines with J gene TRBJ2-7; TRBD1 matches 12 bases. The CDR3 contains 17 residues. V shed 2 bases, J shed 5 bases, and the junction held 10 bases outside the gene matches. The germline gives CDR1 SGHTA, CDR2 FQGTGA. The CDR3 DNA follows: TGTGCCAGCAGCTTAGGGGCCCCCGGGACAGGGGGCAACGAGCAGTACTTC. The encoded protein is CASSLGAPGTGGNEQYF.

The chain links TRBV5-4 to TRBJ2-1; D not resolved. Trimming shortened V by 2 bases and J by 9 bases, and 18 bases separated the two germline ends. This CDR3 has 15 amino acids. CDR1 and CDR2 from the germline V gene are SGHNT and YYREEE (reference sequence). CDR3 coding DNA: TGTGCCAGCAGCTTCCCGAACCCCGGTCACAGTGAGCAGTTCTTC. This encodes CASSFPNPGHSEQFF.

This chain connects TRBV6-5 to TRBJ1-2; 8 nucleotides agree with TRBD1. The ends lost 5 bases at V and 2 bases at J; junction bases unmatched: 1. The CDR3 consists of 13 residues. Germline V gene sequence: CDR1 MNHEY, CDR2 SVGAGI. CDR3 region: CASSRTGNYGYTF. CDR3 bases: TGTGCCAGCAGTCGGACAGGGAACTATGGCTACACCTTC.

J is TRBJ2-1 and V is TRBV9; the match to TRBD2 covers 7 bases. This CDR3 region has 18 residues. Germline V gene data show CDR1 as SGDLS and CDR2 as YYNGEE. Unmatched junction bases numbered 13, after V lost 0 bases and J lost 4 bases. The CDR3 nucleotides read TGTGCCAGCAGCGTAGATCCCGGAGGCGGGAGAATTTACAATGAGCAGTTCTTC. It specifies CASSVDPGGGRIYNEQFF.

The V and J genes are TRBV4-1 and TRBJ1-3; TRBD1 might be the D (5 bases). Per germline, CDR1 MGHRA and CDR2 YSYEKL. The CDR3 totals 16 residues. Between the trimmed V and J ends, which lost 4 bases and 0 bases, there was a span of 13 bases. CDR3 amino acids: CASSLIFGGSGNTIYF. CDR3 DNA sequence: TGCGCCAGCAGCCTGATATTCGGGGGCTCTGGAAACACCATATATTTT.

The V gene is TRBV5-6, the J gene TRBJ1-1; 9 nucleotides agree with TRBD1. Germline-derived CDR1 and CDR2 are SGHDT and YYEEEE. The CDR3 totals 14 residues. V was pared by 4 bases and J by 7 bases, with 8 bases of the junction left unmatched. CDR3 bases: TGTGCCAGCAGCGTAAACAGGGGGCGTAGTGAAGCTTTCTTT. Translation gives CASSVNRGRSEAFF.

CDR3 residues: CASGSTSGGNTGELFF. The CDR3 nucleotides read TGTGCCAGCGGAAGTACTAGCGGGGGGAACACCGGGGAGCTGTTTTTT. V is TRBV9 and J is TRBJ2-2; 11 bases are a match to TRBD2. From germline, CDR1 is SGDLS and CDR2 YYNGEE. V gave up 7 bases and J gave up 1 base; unmatched junction bases: 6. The CDR3 length is 16 residues.